This T cell receptor (beta chain) was captured in a study of blood T cell repertoires in COVID-19. Study background: COVID-19 samples from acute and convalescent phases originated in the United States, Italy and Spain. The cDNA or gDNA used as material had been derived from T cells, B-cell-depleted T cells, or PBMCs.

In the original workflow: Amplification of reference gene primers provided the estimated nucleated cell counts. TCRdb's copy holds only in-frame clones and misses some; the assay was immunoSEQ multiplex PCR. The V and J calls and clone size come from that table; D and trimming were worked out from the DNA. Of over 40,000 clones listed, just over 85% are singletons. This CDR3 is built from 13 residues. The ends were cut back, 4 bases at V and 5 bases at J, with 13 bases in the middle. The germline CDR1 and CDR2 sequences are SGDLS and YYNGEE. This receptor was obtained from a man older than 75 with active COVID-19. The material sequenced was peripheral blood. J is TRBJ2-7 and V is TRBV9; a possible D gene is TRBD1 (5 bases). In nucleotides, the CDR3 is TGTGCCAGCAGCAAGGGGTTAAGGGACGAGCAGTACTTC. Its protein product is CASSKGLRDEQYF.